This TCR beta chain derives from a study of shared clonotypes between healthy human individuals. About the research overall: Two women and three men aged 18 to 49 made up the donors.

The V end was cut by 2 bases, the J end by 0 bases, with 9 bases between. Germline-derived CDR1 and CDR2 are SGHRS and YFSETQ. This CDR3 spans 14 amino acids. Healthy and HIV-negative, the adult donors had no recent acute infections or vaccinations. Study conclusions and caveats: Sampling used blood alone; tissue repertoires probably differ.

Measured with immunoSEQ multiplex PCR; TCRdb has only the in-frame clones, and not every one. This sample has about 1.4 million clones, with around 97% found just once. Note on this clone: Its target is unknown.

The sequencing sample was made of naive CD4+ T cells sorted from blood. Subset denoted: CD45RA+ positively selected. The chain combines TRBV5-1 with TRBJ2-7; D not resolved. This TCR was sampled from a man aged 25 to 40 in good health. The CDR3 bases are TGCGCCAGCAGCTTCCTACCAAGCTCCTACGAGCAGTACTTC. Amino acid sequence: CASSFLPSSYEQYF.